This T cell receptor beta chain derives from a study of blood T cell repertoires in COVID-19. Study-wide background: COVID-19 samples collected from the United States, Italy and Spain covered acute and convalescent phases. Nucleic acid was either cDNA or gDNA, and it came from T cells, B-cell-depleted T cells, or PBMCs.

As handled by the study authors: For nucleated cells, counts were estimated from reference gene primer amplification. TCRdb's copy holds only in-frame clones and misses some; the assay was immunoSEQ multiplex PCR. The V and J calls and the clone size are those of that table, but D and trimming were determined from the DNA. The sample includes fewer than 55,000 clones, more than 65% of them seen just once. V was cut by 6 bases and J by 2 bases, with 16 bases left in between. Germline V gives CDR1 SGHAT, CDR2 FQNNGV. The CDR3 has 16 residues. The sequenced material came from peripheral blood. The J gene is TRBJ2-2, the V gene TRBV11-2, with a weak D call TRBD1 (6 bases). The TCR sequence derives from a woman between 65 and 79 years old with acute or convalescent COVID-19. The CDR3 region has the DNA TGTGCCAGCAGTCATACGGGACATACCAACACCGGGGAGCTGTTTTTT. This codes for CASSHTGHTNTGELFF.